Presented here are 27 T cell receptor beta chains from one specimen sequenced in a study of blood T cell repertoires in COVID-19. Only in-frame clones appear in the TCRdb table, and some are missing; sequencing was by immunoSEQ multiplex PCR. In the table there are about 160,000 clones, just over 90% of which are singletons. The source material was peripheral blood. The receptors shown here come from a man aged 18-30 years with acute or convalescent COVID-19.

The genes are TRBV5-5 and TRBJ2-1; TRBD1 aligns across 7 bases. Germline CDR1 reads SGHKS; CDR2 reads YYEKEE (reference sequence). The CDR3 is 14 residues long. V was pared by 4 bases and J by 7 bases, with 8 bases of the junction left unmatched. CDR3 DNA sequence: TGTGCCAGCAGCCACGGGACAGAACTAAATGAGCAGTTCTTC. It is translated as CASSHGTELNEQFF.

The gene calls are TRBV24-1 and TRBJ2-7; D is unresolved. The length of the CDR3 is 11 residues. With 3 bases removed from V and 3 bases from J, the gap between germline ends came to 2 bases. Germline CDR1 KGHDR, CDR2 SFDVKD. The DNA of the CDR3 is TGTGCCACCAGTGATCTCTACGAGCAGTACTTC. This sequence encodes CATSDLYEQYF.

The V gene is TRBV25-1, the J gene TRBJ1-4; 8 bases are a match to TRBD1. Trimming took 3 bases from V and 3 from J; bases not matched to a gene: 6. The CDR3 runs to 16 residues. In germline, CDR1 is MGHDK, CDR2 SYGVNS. CDR3 loop: CASSDAQGAPNEKLFF. The DNA of the CDR3 is TGTGCCAGCAGTGACGCTCAGGGGGCGCCTAATGAAAAACTGTTTTTT.

This clone was seen once. The chain joins TRBV5-1 to TRBJ2-5; 9 nucleotides match TRBD1. Trimming cost V 0 bases and J 1 base; bases outside gene matches: 1. This CDR3 region has 15 residues. Germline loops: CDR1 SGHRS, CDR2 YFSETQ. The CDR3 here is CASSLVTGGQETQYF. Here the CDR3 DNA reads TGCGCCAGCAGCTTGGTGACAGGGGGCCAAGAGACCCAGTACTTC.

The genes are TRBV11-2 and TRBJ1-3, with TRBD1 as a possible D gene (5 bases). Germline V CDR1 and CDR2: SGHAT, FQNNGV. Trimming took off 5 bases at V and 0 bases at J, with 8 bases between the two ends. The CDR3 extends over 14 amino acids. CDR3 residues: CASSRQPSGNTIYF. CDR3 sequence (DNA): TGTGCCAGCAGCCGACAGCCCTCTGGAAACACCATATATTTT. Together with reference TRBV11-2 and TRBJ1-3, the CDR3 gives the full variable domain: EAGVAQSPRYKIIEKRQSVAFWCNPISGHATLYWYQQILGQGPKLLIQFQNNGVVDDSQLPKDRFSAERLKGVDSTLKIQPAKLEDSAVYLCASSRQPSGNTIYFGEGSWLTVV.

This chain joins TRBV2 and TRBJ2-5; 9 bases agree with TRBD2. V shed 6 bases and J 5 bases; nucleotides not matched to a gene: 4. CDR1 SNHLY and CDR2 FYNNEI come from the germline V gene. This CDR3 has 13 residues. Here the CDR3 reads CASRLSGGETQYF. CDR3 nucleotide sequence: TGTGCCAGCAGACTCAGCGGGGGGGAGACCCAGTACTTC.

This clone was seen a handful of times. The chain employs TRBV19 and TRBJ1-1; tentatively, D is TRBD1 (6 bases). The CDR3 consists of 14 residues. CDR1 is LNHDA, CDR2 SQIVND, per germline (reference sequence). V lost 2 bases, J lost 3 bases, and 10 bases lay in between. This CDR3 is CASSITGIDTEAFF. The CDR3 region has the DNA TGTGCCAGTAGTATAACAGGGATAGACACTGAAGCTTTCTTT.

This chain uses TRBV2 with TRBJ1-1; possibly TRBD1 for D (5 bases). CDR1 and CDR2 from the germline V gene are SNHLY and FYNNEI. The CDR3 contains 11 residues. Trimming cost V 11 bases and J 5 bases, with 12 bases left between them. This CDR3 is CAPRGGTEAFF. The CDR3 nucleotides are TGTGCCCCACGGGGGGGAACTGAAGCTTTCTTT.

The V gene is TRBV10-2, the J gene TRBJ2-6; D may be TRBD1 (6 bases). The CDR3 loop spans 18 amino acids. V lost 2 bases to trimming and J lost 0 bases, with 14 bases between them. Germline CDR1 WSHSY, CDR2 SAAADI. CDR3 sequence reads: CASSEHRVGFSGANVLTF. CDR3 coding DNA: TGCGCCAGCAGTGAGCACAGGGTGGGGTTCTCTGGGGCCAACGTCCTGACTTTC.

The rearrangement uses TRBV20-1 and TRBJ1-2; 8 bases map to TRBD1. The CDR3 loop spans 17 amino acids. J lost 6 bases, V lost 3 bases, and 18 bases had no gene match. The V gene's germline CDR1 is DFQATT and CDR2 SNEGSKA (reference sequence). The CDR3 nucleotides are TGCAGTGCTAGTGTGAGGGACCAGGGGGCGGGTAGGAATGGCTACACCTTC. Protein: CSASVRDQGAGRNGYTF.

The rearrangement joins TRBV9 to TRBJ2-7; 10 nucleotides match TRBD1. V dropped 4 bases and J dropped 4; count of bases not matched to a gene: 14. Germline lookup yields CDR1 SGDLS and CDR2 YYNGEE. CDR3 length: 17 residues. CDR3 residues: CASSPTSGQGNGYEQYF. The CDR3 DNA reads TGTGCCAGCAGCCCCACTTCGGGACAGGGGAATGGGTACGAGCAGTACTTC.

The rearrangement links TRBV9 to TRBJ2-1; no firm D call. CDR1 is SGDLS, CDR2 YYNGEE, per germline. The V gene lost 4 bases and the J gene lost 8 bases, with 16 bases spanning the gap. The CDR3 spans 14 residues. CDR3 sequence (DNA): TGTGCCAGCAGCCCCGATGGTTGGAGCGATGAGCAGTTCTTC. Its protein is CASSPDGWSDEQFF.

This chain uses TRBV6-4 with TRBJ1-1, with a possible D match to TRBD1 (5 bases). This CDR3 region has 14 residues. The germline V and J ends were trimmed by 3 bases and 5 bases, with 13 bases remaining between them. Germline CDR1 is MRHNA and CDR2 is SNTAGT. CDR3 coding DNA: TGTGCCAGCAGTGAGTATTACCAGGGTACTGAAGCTTTCTTT. This codes for CASSEYYQGTEAFF.

The chain uses TRBV5-1 and TRBJ1-1; D gene ambiguous. The CDR3 runs to 15 residues. Trimming left V 2 bases short and J 0 bases short, with 11 bases between. Germline-derived CDR1 and CDR2 are SGHRS and YFSETQ. Written as DNA, the CDR3 is TGCGCCAGCAGCTTTGTTGGAGGGCTGAACACTGAAGCTTTCTTT. This encodes CASSFVGGLNTEAFF.

The genes are TRBV5-4 and TRBJ1-1, with 8 bases that match TRBD1. V was pared by 4 bases and J by 2 bases, with 4 bases of the junction left unmatched. CDR1 SGHNT and CDR2 YYREEE come from the germline V gene (reference sequence). This CDR3 spans 14 amino acids. Here the CDR3 reads CASSQGAANTEAFF. In nucleotides, the CDR3 is TGTGCCAGCAGCCAGGGGGCAGCTAACACTGAAGCTTTCTTT.

This chain connects TRBV24-1 to TRBJ2-7; tentative D call: TRBD1 (6 bases). Trimming left V 3 bases short and J 2 bases short, with 13 bases between. This CDR3 region has 15 residues. CDR1 KGHDR and CDR2 SFDVKD come from the germline V gene. CDR3 sequence reads: CATSDPQGLPYEQYF. The CDR3 DNA sequence: TGTGCCACCAGTGATCCTCAGGGGTTACCCTACGAGCAGTACTTC.

The genes are TRBV2 and TRBJ1-2; the D gene is possibly TRBD1 (6 bases). Per germline, CDR1 SNHLY and CDR2 FYNNEI. This CDR3 has 13 residues. Trimming shortened V by 9 bases and J by 1 base, and 12 bases separated the two germline ends. Here the CDR3 reads CASRQDFNYGYTF. The CDR3 nucleotides are TGTGCCAGTAGACAGGATTTTAACTATGGCTACACCTTC.

V gene TRBV18 combines with J gene TRBJ1-4, with D maybe TRBD1 (6 bases). The CDR3 covers 16 residues. V lost 1 base and J 2 bases, leaving 11 bases between the germline ends. The germline CDR1 and CDR2 sequences are KGHSH and LQKENI. As DNA, the CDR3 is TGTGCCAGCTCACCACGTCCAAGGGGGACTAATGAAAAACTGTTTTTT. Encoded protein: CASSPRPRGTNEKLFF.

This clone was seen a single time. This chain joins TRBV19 and TRBJ2-7; unclear D gene. The CDR3 spans 13 residues. Germline CDR1 reads LNHDA; CDR2 reads SQIVND (reference sequence). V lost 4 bases, J lost 3 bases, and 10 bases lay in between. For the CDR3, the DNA is TGTGCCAGTAGTAAGCGAGAACTCTACGAGCAGTACTTC. Translation: CASSKRELYEQYF.

The CDR3 reads CASSQGHLTKPRVGEKLFF. CDR3 in DNA: TGTGCCAGCAGCCAAGGCCACCTTACCAAGCCCAGGGTGGGAGAAAAACTGTTTTTT. The V and J genes are TRBV14 and TRBJ1-4; maybe TRBD1 (5 bases). Trimming shortened V by 1 base and J by 8 bases, and 26 bases separated the two germline ends. Per germline, CDR1 SGHDN and CDR2 FVKESK. The CDR3 has 19 residues.

The genes are TRBV7-7 and TRBJ2-2; 8 nucleotides line up with TRBD1. Germline assignment: CDR1 SSHAT and CDR2 FNYEAQ (reference sequence). The CDR3 consists of 14 residues. V was clipped by 4 bases and J by 3 bases; unmatched bases: 1. The chain's CDR3 is CASSSDRDTGELFF. DNA for the CDR3: TGTGCCAGCAGCTCGGACAGGGACACCGGGGAGCTGTTTTTT.

The chain couples TRBV5-1 to TRBJ2-3; possible D gene TRBD2, 5 bases. The CDR3 spans 16 residues. Germline V gene lookup returns CDR1 SGHRS and CDR2 YFSETQ. Trimming cost V 0 bases and J 1 base, with 12 bases left between them. The CDR3 loop is CASSLAPPRGTDTQYF. The CDR3 DNA reads TGCGCCAGCAGCTTGGCTCCCCCGAGGGGCACAGATACGCAGTATTTT.

This sequence joins TRBV6-1 and TRBJ1-6, with 11 positions matching TRBD1. The CDR3 totals 17 residues. CDR1 and CDR2 from the germline V gene are MNHNS and SASEGT. V was pared by 4 bases and J by 7 bases, with 9 bases of the junction left unmatched. This CDR3 is CASSAIPGTGGNSPLHF. Here the CDR3 DNA reads TGTGCCAGCAGTGCCATACCCGGGACAGGGGGAAATTCACCCCTCCACTTT.

The V call is TRBV5-5, the J call TRBJ1-1; TRBD1 is a possible D gene (5 bases). This CDR3 is built from 13 residues. Germline V gene lookup returns CDR1 SGHKS and CDR2 YYEKEE (reference sequence). V dropped 5 bases and J dropped 4 bases, with 12 bases sitting between them. CDR3 residues: CASRRDFSTEAFF. CDR3 sequence (DNA): TGTGCCAGCAGGCGGGACTTTTCCACTGAAGCTTTCTTT.

This chain joins TRBV11-2 and TRBJ2-5, with 11 bases fitting TRBD1. The V gene's germline CDR1 is SGHAT and CDR2 FQNNGV. The V segment lost 1 base and the J segment 1 base; nucleotides outside the gene matches: 2. The CDR3 is 16 residues long. DNA for the CDR3: TGTGCCAGCAGCTTAGTAGGGACAGGGGGCCAAGAGACCCAGTACTTC. Translating it yields CASSLVGTGGQETQYF.

The gene calls are TRBV2 and TRBJ2-1, with D unresolved. V was clipped by 2 bases and J by 3 bases, with 8 bases between them. This CDR3 is 14 amino acids long. Germline V lookup: CDR1 SNHLY, CDR2 FYNNEI. CDR3 coding DNA: TGTGCCAGCAGTGAACAGTCCGACTACAATGAGCAGTTCTTC. Translating it yields CASSEQSDYNEQFF. Full variable domain (outside the CDR3, taken from reference TRBV2 and TRBJ2-1): EPEVTQTPSHQVTQMGQEVILRCVPISNHLYFYWYRQILGQKVEFLVSFYNNEISEKSEIFDDQFSVERPDGSNFTLKIRSTKLEDSAMYFCASSEQSDYNEQFFGPGTRLTVL.

In this sample, this clone turned up once. This chain joins TRBV2 and TRBJ2-5; TRBD2 is a possible D gene (6 bases). The CDR3 runs 13 residues. V was trimmed by 3 bases and J by 4 bases, leaving 9 bases between them. Germline V CDR1 and CDR2: SNHLY, FYNNEI. The CDR3 here is CASSDGGGETQYF. In DNA, the CDR3 is TGTGCCAGCAGTGATGGGGGAGGAGAGACCCAGTACTTC.